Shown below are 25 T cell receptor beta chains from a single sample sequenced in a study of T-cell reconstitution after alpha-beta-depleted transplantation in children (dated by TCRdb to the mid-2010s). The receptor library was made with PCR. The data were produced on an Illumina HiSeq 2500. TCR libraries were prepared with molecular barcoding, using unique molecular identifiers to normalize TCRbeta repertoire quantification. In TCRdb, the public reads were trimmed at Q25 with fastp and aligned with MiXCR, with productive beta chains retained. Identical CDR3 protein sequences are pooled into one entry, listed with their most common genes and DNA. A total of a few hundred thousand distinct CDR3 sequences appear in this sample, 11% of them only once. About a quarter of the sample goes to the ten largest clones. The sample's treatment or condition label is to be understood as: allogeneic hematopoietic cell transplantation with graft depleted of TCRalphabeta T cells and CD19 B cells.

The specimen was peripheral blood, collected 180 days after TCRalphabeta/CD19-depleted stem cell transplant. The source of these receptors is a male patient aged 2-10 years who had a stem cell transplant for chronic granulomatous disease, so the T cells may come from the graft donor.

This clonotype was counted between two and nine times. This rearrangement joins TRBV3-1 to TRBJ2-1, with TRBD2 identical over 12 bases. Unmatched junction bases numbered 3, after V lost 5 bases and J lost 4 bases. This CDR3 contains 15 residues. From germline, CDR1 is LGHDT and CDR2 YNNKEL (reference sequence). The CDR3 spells CASSRTSGIYNEQFF. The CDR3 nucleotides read TGTGCCAGCAGCAGGACTAGCGGGATTTACAATGAGCAGTTCTTC.

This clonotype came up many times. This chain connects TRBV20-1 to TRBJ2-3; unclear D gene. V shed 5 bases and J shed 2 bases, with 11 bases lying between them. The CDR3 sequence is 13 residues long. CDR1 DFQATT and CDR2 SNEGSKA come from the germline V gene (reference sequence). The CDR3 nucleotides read TGCAGTGCTCCCTGGGCCCTCACAGATACGCAGTATTTT. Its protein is CSAPWALTDTQYF.

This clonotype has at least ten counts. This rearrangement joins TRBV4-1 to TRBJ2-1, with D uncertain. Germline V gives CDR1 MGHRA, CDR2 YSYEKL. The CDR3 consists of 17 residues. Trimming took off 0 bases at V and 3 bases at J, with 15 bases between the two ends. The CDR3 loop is CASSQDGVRNFYNEQFF. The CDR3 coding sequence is TGCGCCAGCAGCCAAGATGGTGTGAGGAATTTCTACAATGAGCAGTTCTTC.

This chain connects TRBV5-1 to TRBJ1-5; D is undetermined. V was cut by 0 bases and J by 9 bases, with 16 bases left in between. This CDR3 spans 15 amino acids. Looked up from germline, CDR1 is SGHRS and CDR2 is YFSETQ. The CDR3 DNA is TGCGCCAGCAGCTTGGAAACGGCAGGTCCGAGGCCCCAGCATTTT. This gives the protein CASSLETAGPRPQHF.

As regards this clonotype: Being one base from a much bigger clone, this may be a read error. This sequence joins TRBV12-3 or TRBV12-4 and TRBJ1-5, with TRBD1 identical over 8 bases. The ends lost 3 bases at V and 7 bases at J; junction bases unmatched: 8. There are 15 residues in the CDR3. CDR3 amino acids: CASSFRQGAEQPQHF. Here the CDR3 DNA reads TGTGCCAGCAGTTTTCGCCAGGGGGCAGAACAGCCCCAGCATTTT.

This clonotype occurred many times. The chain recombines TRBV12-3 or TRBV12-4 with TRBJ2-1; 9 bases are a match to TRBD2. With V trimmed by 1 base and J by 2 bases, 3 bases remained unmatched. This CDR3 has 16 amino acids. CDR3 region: CASSLEASGAYNEQFF. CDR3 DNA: TGTGCCAGCAGTTTAGAGGCTAGCGGGGCCTACAATGAGCAGTTCTTC.

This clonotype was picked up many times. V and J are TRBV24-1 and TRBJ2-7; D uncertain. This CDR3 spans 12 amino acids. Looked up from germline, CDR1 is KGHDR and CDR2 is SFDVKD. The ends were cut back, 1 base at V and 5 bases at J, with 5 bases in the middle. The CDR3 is CATSDFADEQYF. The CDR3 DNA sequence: TGTGCCACCAGTGATTTCGCGGACGAGCAGTACTTC.

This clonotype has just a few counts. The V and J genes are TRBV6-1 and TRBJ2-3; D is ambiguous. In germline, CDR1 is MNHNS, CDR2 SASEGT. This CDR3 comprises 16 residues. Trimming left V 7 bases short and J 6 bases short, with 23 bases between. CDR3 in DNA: TGTGCCAGCAAAGCAGGTAGCAGATGGTTGCAGGATACGCAGTATTTT. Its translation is CASKAGSRWLQDTQYF.

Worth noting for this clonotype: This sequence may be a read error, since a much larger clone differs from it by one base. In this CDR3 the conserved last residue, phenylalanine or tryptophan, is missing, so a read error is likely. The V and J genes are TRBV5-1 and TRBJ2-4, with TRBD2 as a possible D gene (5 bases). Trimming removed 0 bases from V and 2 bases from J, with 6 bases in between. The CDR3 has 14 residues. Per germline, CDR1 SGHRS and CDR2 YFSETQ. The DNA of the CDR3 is TGCGCCAGCAGCTTGGGAGGGCCCAAAAACATTCAGTACTAC. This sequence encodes CASSLGGPKNIQYY.

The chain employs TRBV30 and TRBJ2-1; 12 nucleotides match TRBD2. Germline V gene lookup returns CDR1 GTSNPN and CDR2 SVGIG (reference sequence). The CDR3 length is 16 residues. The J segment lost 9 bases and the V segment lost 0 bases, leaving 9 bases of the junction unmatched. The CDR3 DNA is TGTGCCTGGAGTGTTTCGCTAGCGGGAGGGCCGGGTGAGCAGTTCTTC. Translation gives CAWSVSLAGGPGEQFF. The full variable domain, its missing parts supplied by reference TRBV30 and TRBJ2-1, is SQTIHQWPATLVQPVGSPLSLECTVEGTSNPNLYWYRQAAGRGLQLLFYSVGIGQISSEVPQNLSASRPQDRQFILSSKKLLLSDSGFYLCAWSVSLAGGPGEQFFGPGTRLTVL.

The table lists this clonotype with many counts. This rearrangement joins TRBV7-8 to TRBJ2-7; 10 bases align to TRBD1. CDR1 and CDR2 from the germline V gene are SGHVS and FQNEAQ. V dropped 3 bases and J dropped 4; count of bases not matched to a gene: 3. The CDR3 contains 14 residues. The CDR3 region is CASSFRGQGYEQYF. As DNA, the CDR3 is TGTGCCAGCAGCTTCAGGGGACAGGGGTACGAGCAGTACTTC.

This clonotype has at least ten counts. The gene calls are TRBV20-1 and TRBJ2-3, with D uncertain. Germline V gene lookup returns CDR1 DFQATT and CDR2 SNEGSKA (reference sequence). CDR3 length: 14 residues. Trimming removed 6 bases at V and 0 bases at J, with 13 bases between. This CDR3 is CSAPRRASTDTQYF. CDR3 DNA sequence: TGCAGTGCGCCAAGGAGAGCGAGCACAGATACGCAGTATTTT.

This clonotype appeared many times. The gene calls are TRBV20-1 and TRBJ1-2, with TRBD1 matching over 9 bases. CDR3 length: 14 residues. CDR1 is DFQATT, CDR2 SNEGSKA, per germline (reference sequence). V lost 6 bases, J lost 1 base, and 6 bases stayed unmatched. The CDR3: CSADRTGVNYGYTF. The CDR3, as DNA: TGCAGTGCCGACCGGACAGGGGTTAACTATGGCTACACCTTC.

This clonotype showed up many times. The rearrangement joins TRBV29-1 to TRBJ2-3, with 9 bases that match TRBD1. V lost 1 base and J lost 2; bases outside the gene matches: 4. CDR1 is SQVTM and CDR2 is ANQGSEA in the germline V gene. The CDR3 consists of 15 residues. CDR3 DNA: TGCAGCGTTGAAGGGGGACAGGGACCCACAGATACGCAGTATTTT. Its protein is CSVEGGQGPTDTQYF.

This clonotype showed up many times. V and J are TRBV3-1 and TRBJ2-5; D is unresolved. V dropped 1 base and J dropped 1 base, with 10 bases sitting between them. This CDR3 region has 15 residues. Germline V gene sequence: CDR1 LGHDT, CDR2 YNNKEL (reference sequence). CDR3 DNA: TGTGCCAGCAGCCAAGGCCGACACAGCCAAGAGACCCAGTACTTC. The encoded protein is CASSQGRHSQETQYF.

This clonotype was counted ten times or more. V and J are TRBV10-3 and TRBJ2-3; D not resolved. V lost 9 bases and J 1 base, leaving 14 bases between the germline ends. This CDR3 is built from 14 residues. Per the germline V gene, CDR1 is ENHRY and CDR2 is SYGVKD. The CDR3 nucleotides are TGTGCCATGTCCCAACCCTCCGGCACAGATACGCAGTATTTT. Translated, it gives CAMSQPSGTDTQYF.

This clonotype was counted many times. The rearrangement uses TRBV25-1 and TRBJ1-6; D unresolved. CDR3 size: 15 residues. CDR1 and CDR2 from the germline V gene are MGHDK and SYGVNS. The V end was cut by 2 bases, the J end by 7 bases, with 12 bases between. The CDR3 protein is CASSEPRRGNSPLHF. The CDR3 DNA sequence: TGTGCCAGCAGTGAACCCCGGAGAGGGAATTCACCCCTCCACTTT. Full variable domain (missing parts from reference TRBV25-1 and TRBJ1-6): EADIYQTPRYLVIGTGKKITLECSQTMGHDKMYWYQQDPGMELHLIHYSYGVNSTEKGDLSSESTVSRIRTEHFPLTLESARPSHTSQYLCASSEPRRGNSPLHFGNGTRLTVT.

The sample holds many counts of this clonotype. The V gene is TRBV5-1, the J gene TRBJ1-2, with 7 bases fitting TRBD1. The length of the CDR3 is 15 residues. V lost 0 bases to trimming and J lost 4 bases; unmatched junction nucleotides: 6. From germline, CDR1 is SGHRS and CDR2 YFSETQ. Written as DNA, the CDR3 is TGCGCCAGCAGCTTGGCCGCGACAGGGCCCTATGGCTACACCTTC. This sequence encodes CASSLAATGPYGYTF.

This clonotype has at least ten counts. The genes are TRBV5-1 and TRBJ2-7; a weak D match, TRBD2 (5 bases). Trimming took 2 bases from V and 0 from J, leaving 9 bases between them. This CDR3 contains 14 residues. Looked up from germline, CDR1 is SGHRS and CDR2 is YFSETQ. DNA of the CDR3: TGCGCCAGCAGCTTTGGAGGTTCCTCCTACGAGCAGTACTTC. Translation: CASSFGGSSYEQYF. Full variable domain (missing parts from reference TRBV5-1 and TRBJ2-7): KAGVTQTPRYLIKTRGQQVTLSCSPISGHRSVSWYQQTPGQGLQFLFEYFSETQRNKGNFPGRFSGRQFSNSRSEMNVSTLELGDSALYLCASSFGGSSYEQYFGPGTRLTVT.

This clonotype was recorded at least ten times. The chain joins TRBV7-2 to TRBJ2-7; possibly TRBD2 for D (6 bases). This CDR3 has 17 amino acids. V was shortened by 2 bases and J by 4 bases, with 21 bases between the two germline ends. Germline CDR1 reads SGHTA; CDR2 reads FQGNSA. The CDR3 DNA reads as TGTGCCAGCAGCTTAATGTCTCTCGGGGGTCCCTCTTACGAGCAGTACTTC. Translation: CASSLMSLGGPSYEQYF.

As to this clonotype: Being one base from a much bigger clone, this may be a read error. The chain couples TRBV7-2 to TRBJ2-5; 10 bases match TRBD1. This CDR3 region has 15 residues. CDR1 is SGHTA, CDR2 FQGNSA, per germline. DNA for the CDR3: TGTGCCATCAGCATCGACAGGGGGCGCTGGGAGACCCAGTACTTC. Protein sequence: CAISIDRGRWETQYF. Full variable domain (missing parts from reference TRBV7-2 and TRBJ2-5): GAGVSQSPSNKVTEKGKDVELRCDPISGHTALYWYRQSLGQGLEFLIYFQGNSAPDKSGLPSDRFSAERTGGSVSTLTIQRTQQEDSAVYLCAISIDRGRWETQYFGPGTRLLVL.

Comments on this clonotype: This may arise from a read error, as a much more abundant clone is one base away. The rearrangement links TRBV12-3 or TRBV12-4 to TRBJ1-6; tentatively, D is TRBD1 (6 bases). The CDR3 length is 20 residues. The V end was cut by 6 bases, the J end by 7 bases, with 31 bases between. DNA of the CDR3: TGTGCCAGCAGCCGATCCCCCTTTTGGGGGGCCAGGGTAGGAAATTCACCCCTCCACTTT. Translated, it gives CASSRSPFWGARVGNSPLHF.

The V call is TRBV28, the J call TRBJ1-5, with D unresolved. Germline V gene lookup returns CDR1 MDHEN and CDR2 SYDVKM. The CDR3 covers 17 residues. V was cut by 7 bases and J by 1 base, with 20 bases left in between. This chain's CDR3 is CASTLGPYDGSNQPQHF. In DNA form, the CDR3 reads TGTGCCAGCACCTTAGGACCCTACGACGGGAGCAATCAGCCCCAGCATTTT.

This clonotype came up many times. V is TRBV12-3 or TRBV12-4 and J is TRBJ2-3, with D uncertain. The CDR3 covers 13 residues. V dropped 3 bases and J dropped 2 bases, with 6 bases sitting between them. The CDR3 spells CASSFRLTDTQYF. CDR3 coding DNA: TGTGCCAGCAGTTTCCGGCTCACAGATACGCAGTATTTT.

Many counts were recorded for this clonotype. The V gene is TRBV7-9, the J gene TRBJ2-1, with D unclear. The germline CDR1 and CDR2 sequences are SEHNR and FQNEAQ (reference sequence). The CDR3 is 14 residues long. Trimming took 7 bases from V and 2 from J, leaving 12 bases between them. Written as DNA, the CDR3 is TGTGCCAGCACGGGCGACTCTCCCTACAATGAGCAGTTCTTC. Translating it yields CASTGDSPYNEQFF.